Described below is a single T cell receptor (beta chain) sequence and its context. Germline assignment: CDR1 MRHNA and CDR2 SNTAGT. The CDR3 spans 13 residues. V was cut by 4 bases and J by 0 bases, with 7 bases left in between. This record belongs to a study of control samples from healthy donors and cancer patients. Assay: immunoSEQ multiplex PCR; the TCRdb copy retains only in-frame clones and omits some. The sample lists 26,000 or so clones; around 91% were seen once. The sequenced material came from PBMCs. The rearrangement joins TRBV6-4 to TRBJ2-7; D is unresolved. The origin of this receptor is a man aged 50-60 years with lung cancer. DNA of the CDR3: TGTGCCAGCAGTGTCAGGACCTCCTACGAGCAGTACTTC. Its protein product is CASSVRTSYEQYF.